This T cell receptor (beta chain) was captured in a study of technical replicates of blood from several donors. The V segment lost 10 bases and the J segment 7 bases; nucleotides outside the gene matches: 11. The CDR3 loop spans 14 amino acids. Germline V gene lookup returns CDR1 ENHRY and CDR2 SYGVKD. This clone has only a few counts. The data were produced by immunoSEQ multiplex PCR, yet TCRdb's version contains in-frame clones alone and is incomplete. The data contain about 60,000 clones, around nine tenths of them singletons. The receptor was derived from a human donor in good health. Some clones in this sample may be carry-over from other donors' samples. The sample was PBMCs. The rearrangement joins TRBV10-3 to TRBJ1-5, with 9 bases aligning to TRBD1. CDR3 region: CATALGQGGQPQHF. The CDR3 DNA sequence: TGTGCCACGGCACTGGGACAGGGAGGACAGCCCCAGCATTTT.